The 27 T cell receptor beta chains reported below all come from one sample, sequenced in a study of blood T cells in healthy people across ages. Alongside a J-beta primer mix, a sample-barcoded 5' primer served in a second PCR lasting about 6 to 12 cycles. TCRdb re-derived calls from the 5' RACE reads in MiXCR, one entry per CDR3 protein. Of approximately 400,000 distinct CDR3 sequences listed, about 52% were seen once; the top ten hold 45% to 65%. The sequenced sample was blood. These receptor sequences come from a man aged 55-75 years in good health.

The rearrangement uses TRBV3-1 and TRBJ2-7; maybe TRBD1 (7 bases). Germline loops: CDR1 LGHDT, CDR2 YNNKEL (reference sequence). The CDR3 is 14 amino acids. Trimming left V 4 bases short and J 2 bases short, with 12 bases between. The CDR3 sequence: CASSRRDRAYEQYF. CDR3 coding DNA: TGTGCCAGCAGCCGGAGGGACAGAGCCTACGAGCAGTACTTC.

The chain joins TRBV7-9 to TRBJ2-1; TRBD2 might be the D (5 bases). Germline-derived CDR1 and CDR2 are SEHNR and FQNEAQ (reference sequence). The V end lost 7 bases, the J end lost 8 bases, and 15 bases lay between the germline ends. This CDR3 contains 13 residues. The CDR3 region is CASTPSRGDEQFF. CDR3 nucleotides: TGTGCCAGCACCCCTTCCCGGGGTGATGAGCAGTTCTTC.

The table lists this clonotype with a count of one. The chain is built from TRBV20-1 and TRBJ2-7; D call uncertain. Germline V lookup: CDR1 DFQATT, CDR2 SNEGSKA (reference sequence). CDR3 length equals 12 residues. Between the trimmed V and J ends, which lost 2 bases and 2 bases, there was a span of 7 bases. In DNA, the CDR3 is TGCAGTGCTAGATATGACGCCTACGAGCAGTACTTC. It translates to CSARYDAYEQYF.

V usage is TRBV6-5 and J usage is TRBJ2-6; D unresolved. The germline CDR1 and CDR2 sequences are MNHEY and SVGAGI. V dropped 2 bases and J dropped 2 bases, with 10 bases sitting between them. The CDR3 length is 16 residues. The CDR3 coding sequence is TGTGCCAGCAGTTACACAGTCGGAACTGGGGCCAACGTCCTGACTTTC. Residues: CASSYTVGTGANVLTF.

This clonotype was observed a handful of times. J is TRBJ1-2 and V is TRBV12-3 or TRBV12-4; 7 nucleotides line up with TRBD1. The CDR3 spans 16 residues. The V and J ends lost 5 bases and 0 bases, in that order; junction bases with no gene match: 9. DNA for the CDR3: TGTGCCAGCAGTACAACTCGGGACAGATCTAACTATGGCTACACCTTC. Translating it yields CASSTTRDRSNYGYTF.

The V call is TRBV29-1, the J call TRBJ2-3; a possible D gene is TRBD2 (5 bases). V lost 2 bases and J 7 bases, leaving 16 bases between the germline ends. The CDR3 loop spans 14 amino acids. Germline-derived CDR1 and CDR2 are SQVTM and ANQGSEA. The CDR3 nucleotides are TGCAGCGTTGAACCCGAACTAGTACTACATACGCAGTATTTT. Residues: CSVEPELVLHTQYF.

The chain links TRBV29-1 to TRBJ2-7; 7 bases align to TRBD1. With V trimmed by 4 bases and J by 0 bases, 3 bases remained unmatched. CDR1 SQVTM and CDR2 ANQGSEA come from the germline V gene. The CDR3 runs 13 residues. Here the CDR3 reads CSVAGTDSYEQYF. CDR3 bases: TGCAGCGTTGCCGGGACAGACTCCTACGAGCAGTACTTC.

The CDR3 nucleotides are TGTGCCAGCAGCGGCTTTAGGACAGATACGCAGTATTTT. Its translation is CASSGFRTDTQYF. This rearrangement joins TRBV7-6 to TRBJ2-3; no reliable D call. This CDR3 spans 13 amino acids. V was clipped by 5 bases and J by 3 bases, with 9 bases between them. Germline CDR1 is SGHVS and CDR2 is FNYEAQ.

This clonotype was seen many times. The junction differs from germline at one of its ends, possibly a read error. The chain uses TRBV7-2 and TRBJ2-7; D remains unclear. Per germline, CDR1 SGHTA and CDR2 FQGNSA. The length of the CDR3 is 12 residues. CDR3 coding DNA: TGCGCCAGCAGCCAGACAACCTACGAGCAGTACTTC. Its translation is CASSQTTYEQYF.

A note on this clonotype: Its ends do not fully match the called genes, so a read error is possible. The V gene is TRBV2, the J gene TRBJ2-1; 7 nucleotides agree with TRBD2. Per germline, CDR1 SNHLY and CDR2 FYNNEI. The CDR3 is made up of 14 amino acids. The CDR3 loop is CASKSRGSPGEQFF. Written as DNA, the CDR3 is TGTGCTAGCAAGTCGCGGGGGTCCCCCGGTGAGCAGTTCTTC.

This chain's CDR3 is CASSLGVGQGQTQYF. The CDR3 nucleotides read TGTGCCAGCAGCTTAGGGGTGGGGCAGGGGCAGACCCAGTACTTC. The chain employs TRBV7-2 and TRBJ2-5; maybe TRBD1 (6 bases). Trimming shortened V by 1 base and J by 6 bases, and 15 bases separated the two germline ends. CDR3 length equals 15 residues. The V gene's germline CDR1 is SGHTA and CDR2 FQGNSA. The entire variable domain, with the rest obtained from reference TRBV7-2 and TRBJ2-5, is as follows: GAGVSQSPSNKVTEKGKDVELRCDPISGHTALYWYRQSLGQGLEFLIYFQGNSAPDKSGLPSDRFSAERTGGSVSTLTIQRTQQEDSAVYLCASSLGVGQGQTQYFGPGTRLLVL.

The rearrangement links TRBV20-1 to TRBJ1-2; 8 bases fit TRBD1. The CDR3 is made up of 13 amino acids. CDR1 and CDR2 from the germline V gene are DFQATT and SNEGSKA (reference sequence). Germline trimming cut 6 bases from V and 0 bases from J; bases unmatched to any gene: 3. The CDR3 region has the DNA TGCAGTGCGTGGACAGGGACTAACTATGGCTACACCTTC. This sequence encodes CSAWTGTNYGYTF.

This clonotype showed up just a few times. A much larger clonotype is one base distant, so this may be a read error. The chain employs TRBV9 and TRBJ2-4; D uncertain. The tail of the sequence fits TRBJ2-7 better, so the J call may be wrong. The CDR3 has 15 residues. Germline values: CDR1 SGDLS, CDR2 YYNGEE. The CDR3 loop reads CASSAGRAQSYEQYF. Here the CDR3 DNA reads TGTGCCAGCAGCGCGGGCCGGGCACAGAGCTACGAGCAGTACTTC.

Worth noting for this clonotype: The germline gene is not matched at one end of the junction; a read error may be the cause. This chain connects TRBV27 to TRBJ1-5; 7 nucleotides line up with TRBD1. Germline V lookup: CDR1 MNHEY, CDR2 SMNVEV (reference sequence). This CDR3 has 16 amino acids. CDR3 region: CASSRGSGVSNQPQHF. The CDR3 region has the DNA TGTGCCAGCAGCAGGGGGTCGGGTGTTAGCAACCAGCCCCAGCATTTT.

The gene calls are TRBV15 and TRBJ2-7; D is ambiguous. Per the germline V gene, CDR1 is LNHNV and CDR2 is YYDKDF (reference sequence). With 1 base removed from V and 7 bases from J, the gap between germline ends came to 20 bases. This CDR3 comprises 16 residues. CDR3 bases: TGTGCCACCAGCAGAGGGGCGGTTACTTCCTACAATGAGCAGTACTTC. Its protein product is CATSRGAVTSYNEQYF.

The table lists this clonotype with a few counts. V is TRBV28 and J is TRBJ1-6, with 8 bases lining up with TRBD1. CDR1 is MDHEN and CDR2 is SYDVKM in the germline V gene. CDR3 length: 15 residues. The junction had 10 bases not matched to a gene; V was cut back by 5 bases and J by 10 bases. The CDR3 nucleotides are TGTGCCAGCAGTCCCCCCGGGACAGGATGGTCACCCCTCCACTTT. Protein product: CASSPPGTGWSPLHF.

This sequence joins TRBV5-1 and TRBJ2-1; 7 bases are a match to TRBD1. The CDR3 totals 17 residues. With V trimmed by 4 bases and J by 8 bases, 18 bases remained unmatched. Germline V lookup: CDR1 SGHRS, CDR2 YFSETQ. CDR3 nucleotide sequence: TGCGCCAGCAGCCCCATCGGGGCAGGGGGAAAGTTTGATGAGCAGTTCTTC. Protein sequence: CASSPIGAGGKFDEQFF.

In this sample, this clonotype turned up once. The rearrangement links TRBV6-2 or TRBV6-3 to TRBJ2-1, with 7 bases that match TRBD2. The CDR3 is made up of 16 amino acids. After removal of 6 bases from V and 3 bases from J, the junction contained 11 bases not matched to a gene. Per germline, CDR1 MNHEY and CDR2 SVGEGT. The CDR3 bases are TGTGCCAGCAGCACTCGGCTAGCGGAAGACTACAATGAGCAGTTCTTC. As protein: CASSTRLAEDYNEQFF.

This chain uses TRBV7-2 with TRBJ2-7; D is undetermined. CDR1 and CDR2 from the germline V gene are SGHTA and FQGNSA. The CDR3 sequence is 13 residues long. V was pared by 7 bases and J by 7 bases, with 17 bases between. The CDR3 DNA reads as TGTGCCAGCATCCAGCATGGATCGGGTGAGCAGTACTTC. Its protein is CASIQHGSGEQYF.

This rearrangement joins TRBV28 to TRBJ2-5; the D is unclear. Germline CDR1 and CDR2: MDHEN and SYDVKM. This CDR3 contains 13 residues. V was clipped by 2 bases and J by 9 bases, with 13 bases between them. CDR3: CASSLETPLAQYF. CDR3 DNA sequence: TGTGCCAGCAGTTTAGAGACCCCCTTGGCCCAGTACTTC.

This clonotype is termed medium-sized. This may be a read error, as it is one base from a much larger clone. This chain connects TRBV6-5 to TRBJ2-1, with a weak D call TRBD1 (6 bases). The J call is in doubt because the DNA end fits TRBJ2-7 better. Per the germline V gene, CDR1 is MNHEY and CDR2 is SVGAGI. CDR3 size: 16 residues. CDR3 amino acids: CASRPGQTQTYNEQYF. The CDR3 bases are TGTGCCAGCAGACCCGGACAGACACAGACCTACAATGAGCAGTACTTC.

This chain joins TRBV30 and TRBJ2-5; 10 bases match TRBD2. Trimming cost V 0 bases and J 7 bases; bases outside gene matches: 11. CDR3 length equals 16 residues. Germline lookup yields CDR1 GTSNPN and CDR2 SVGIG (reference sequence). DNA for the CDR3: TGTGCCTGGAGTGTAGTCCTAGCGGGGGCTGGGGGGACCCAGTACTTC. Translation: CAWSVVLAGAGGTQYF.

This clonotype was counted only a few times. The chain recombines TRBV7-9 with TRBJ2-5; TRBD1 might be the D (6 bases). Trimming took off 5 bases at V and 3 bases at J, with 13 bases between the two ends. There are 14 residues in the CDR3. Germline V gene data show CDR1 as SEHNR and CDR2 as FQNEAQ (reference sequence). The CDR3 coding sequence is TGTGCCAGCAGCCACAGCTGGACAGAAGAGACCCAGTACTTC. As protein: CASSHSWTEETQYF.

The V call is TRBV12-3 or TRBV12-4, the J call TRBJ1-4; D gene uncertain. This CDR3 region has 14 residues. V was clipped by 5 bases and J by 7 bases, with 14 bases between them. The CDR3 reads CASSPRGLGEKLFF. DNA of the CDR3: TGTGCCAGCAGTCCCCGGGGTTTGGGTGAAAAACTGTTTTTT.

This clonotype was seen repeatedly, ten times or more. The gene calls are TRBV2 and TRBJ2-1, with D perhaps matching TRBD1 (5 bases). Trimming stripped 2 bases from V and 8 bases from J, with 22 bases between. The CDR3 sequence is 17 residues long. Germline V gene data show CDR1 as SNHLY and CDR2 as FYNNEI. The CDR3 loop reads CASSEPHSWGKADEQFF. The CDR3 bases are TGTGCCAGCAGTGAACCCCACAGTTGGGGCAAGGCCGATGAGCAGTTCTTC. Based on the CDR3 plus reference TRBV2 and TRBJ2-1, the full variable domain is EPEVTQTPSHQVTQMGQEVILRCVPISNHLYFYWYRQILGQKVEFLVSFYNNEISEKSEIFDDQFSVERPDGSNFTLKIRSTKLEDSAMYFCASSEPHSWGKADEQFFGPGTRLTVL.

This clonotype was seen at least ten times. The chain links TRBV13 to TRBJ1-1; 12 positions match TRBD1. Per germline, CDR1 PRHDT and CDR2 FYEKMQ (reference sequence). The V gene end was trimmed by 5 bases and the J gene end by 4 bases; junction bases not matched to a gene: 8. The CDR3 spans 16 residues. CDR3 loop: CASSDRDRGRTTEAFF. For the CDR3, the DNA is TGTGCCAGCAGCGACCGGGACAGGGGGCGGACCACTGAAGCTTTCTTT.

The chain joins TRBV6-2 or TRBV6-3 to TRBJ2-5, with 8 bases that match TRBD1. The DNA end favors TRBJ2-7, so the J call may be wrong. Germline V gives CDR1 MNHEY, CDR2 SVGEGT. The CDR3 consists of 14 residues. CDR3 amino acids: CASSDQDRADEQYF. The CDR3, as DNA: TGTGCCAGCAGTGACCAGGACAGGGCGGACGAGCAGTACTTC.